A single sample gave rise to the 26 T cell receptor beta chains below, sequenced in a study of early T cells in non-severe SARS-CoV-2 infection. TCRdb passed the 5' RACE reads through MiXCR, listing each CDR3 protein once. The table shows about 50,000 distinct CDR3 sequences, with over 9.5% occurring only once. The sample taken for sequencing was whole blood. These receptors all come from an adult who was a healthcare worker with PCR-confirmed SARS-CoV-2 infection or an uninfected control (not recorded which).

This clonotype was counted ten times or more. This rearrangement joins TRBV20-1 to TRBJ2-7; 12 bases are a match to TRBD2. The CDR3 is 15 amino acids. Trimming took 3 bases from V and 2 from J; bases not matched to a gene: 5. The germline gives CDR1 DFQATT, CDR2 SNEGSKA (reference sequence). The CDR3 sequence: CSASWLAGGPYEQYF. Here the CDR3 DNA reads TGCAGTGCTAGTTGGCTAGCGGGAGGGCCCTACGAGCAGTACTTC.

This clonotype appeared many times. The chain links TRBV2 to TRBJ2-7; 11 nucleotides line up with TRBD2. CDR1 and CDR2 from the germline V gene are SNHLY and FYNNEI. CDR3 size: 15 residues. The ends lost 6 bases at V and 7 bases at J; junction bases unmatched: 11. The CDR3 region is CASRPLAGGTREQYF. Here the CDR3 DNA reads TGTGCCAGCAGACCTCTAGCGGGGGGTACAAGGGAGCAGTACTTC.

The sample holds many counts of this clonotype. This chain joins TRBV5-4 and TRBJ2-3, with 9 bases identical to TRBD2. The germline V gene encodes CDR1 SGHNT and CDR2 YYREEE (reference sequence). This CDR3 comprises 14 residues. V lost 0 bases, J lost 7 bases, and 3 bases stayed unmatched. The CDR3 loop reads CASSLGSGSYTQYF. CDR3 bases: TGTGCCAGCAGCTTGGGTAGCGGGAGTTATACGCAGTATTTT.

The chain uses TRBV15 and TRBJ1-2; no clear D. Trimming cost V 0 bases and J 5 bases, with 19 bases left between them. Germline-derived CDR1 and CDR2 are LNHNV and YYDKDF (reference sequence). The CDR3 is made up of 17 amino acids. CDR3 amino acids: CATSRDLAAVGGYGYTF. CDR3 nucleotide sequence: TGTGCCACCAGCAGAGATCTGGCGGCGGTGGGTGGTTATGGCTACACCTTC. The entire variable domain, with the rest obtained from reference TRBV15 and TRBJ1-2, is as follows: DAMVIQNPRYQVTQFGKPVTLSCSQTLNHNVMYWYQQKSSQAPKLLFHYYDKDFNNEADTPDNFQSRRPNTSFCFLDIRSPGLGDTAMYLCATSRDLAAVGGYGYTFGSGTRLTVV.

This clonotype was observed many times. The CDR3 here is CASSVQGGRDEKLFF. Written as DNA, the CDR3 is TGTGCCAGCAGTGTACAGGGCGGAAGGGATGAAAAACTGTTTTTT. The chain is built from TRBV2 and TRBJ1-4; TRBD1 might be the D (6 bases). Trimming removed 4 bases from V and 6 bases from J, with 15 bases in between. Germline V gene sequence: CDR1 SNHLY, CDR2 FYNNEI. The CDR3 is 15 amino acids.

This clonotype was seen a few times. This chain links TRBV20-1 with TRBJ2-3, with D hard to call. The V end was cut by 0 bases, the J end by 5 bases, with 9 bases between. Looked up from germline, CDR1 is DFQATT and CDR2 is SNEGSKA (reference sequence). CDR3 length: 13 residues. CDR3 region: CSARDTYGDTQYF. Here the CDR3 DNA reads TGCAGTGCTAGAGATACCTATGGAGATACGCAGTATTTT.

This clonotype appeared many times. The genes are TRBV3-1 and TRBJ1-1, with D unresolved. In germline, CDR1 is LGHDT, CDR2 YNNKEL (reference sequence). V was clipped by 4 bases and J by 1 base, with 10 bases between them. The CDR3 has 14 residues. This CDR3 reads CASSLRRKNTEAFF. DNA for the CDR3: TGTGCCAGCAGCCTCCGACGGAAGAACACTGAAGCTTTCTTT.

For this clonotype: This clone may be a read error of a much larger clone one base away. The rearrangement joins TRBV6-1 to TRBJ1-5; D ambiguous. This CDR3 contains 14 residues. Deletions cut 4 bases from V and 0 bases from J, with 7 bases between. From germline, CDR1 is MNHNS and CDR2 SASEGT. CDR3 nucleotide sequence: TGTGCCAGCAGTGTGATGTATAGCAATCAGCCCCAGCATTTT. It yields the protein CASSVMYSNQPQHF.

This clonotype was seen more than once but under ten times. The chain uses TRBV3-1 and TRBJ1-1; no definite D call. Looked up from germline, CDR1 is LGHDT and CDR2 is YNNKEL (reference sequence). Trimming removed 0 bases at V and 5 bases at J, with 10 bases between. The length of the CDR3 is 14 residues. CDR3 sequence: CASSQEQRGTEAFF. In DNA form, the CDR3 reads TGTGCCAGCAGCCAAGAGCAGCGAGGGACTGAAGCTTTCTTT.

The count of this clonotype is one. CDR3 nucleotides: TGTGCCAGCAGCGCCCGGGACTACGACACCGGGGAGCTGTTTTTT. This translates into CASSARDYDTGELFF. J is TRBJ2-2 and V is TRBV9; 7 bases match TRBD2. The trim removed 3 bases at V and 3 bases at J, leaving 5 bases unmatched. This CDR3 has 15 residues. The germline V gene has CDR1 SGDLS and CDR2 YYNGEE.

The chain employs TRBV5-1 and TRBJ2-3, with D tentatively TRBD1 or TRBD2 (5 bases each). V was trimmed by 10 bases and J by 2 bases, leaving 14 bases between them. Looked up from germline, CDR1 is SGHRS and CDR2 is YFSETQ. This CDR3 has 13 residues. The CDR3 loop reads CARDDSPTDTQYF. The CDR3 bases are TGCGCCCGGGATGACAGCCCCACAGATACGCAGTATTTT.

The CDR3 is CSVGRLGDIQYF. The CDR3 nucleotides read TGCAGCGTTGGCCGGCTAGGGGACATTCAGTACTTC. The chain recombines TRBV29-1 with TRBJ2-4; maybe TRBD1 (5 bases). V dropped 4 bases and J dropped 8 bases, with 12 bases sitting between them. The CDR3 loop spans 12 amino acids. Germline values: CDR1 SQVTM, CDR2 ANQGSEA.

This clonotype has at least ten counts. The chain employs TRBV21-1 and TRBJ2-1. TRBV21-1 represents a pseudogene. The CDR3 is made up of 12 amino acids. CDR3 in amino acids: CASSKDGRMQFF. Written as DNA, the CDR3 is TGTGCCAGCAGCAAAGACGGCAGGATGCAGTTCTTC.

This rearrangement joins TRBV6-6 to TRBJ1-5, with a weak D call TRBD1 (5 bases). Germline-derived CDR1 and CDR2 are MNHNY and SVGAGI (reference sequence). This CDR3 has 16 residues. The V end was cut by 6 bases, the J end by 2 bases, with 17 bases between. Written as DNA, the CDR3 is TGTGCCAGCAGCTCCGGTGGGGGTAGCGGCAATCAGCCCCAGCATTTT. Translation: CASSSGGGSGNQPQHF.

The rearrangement uses TRBV29-1 and TRBJ2-3, with TRBD2 matching over 9 bases. The V segment lost 5 bases and the J segment 6 bases; nucleotides outside the gene matches: 6. The CDR3 is 13 residues long. Germline V lookup: CDR1 SQVTM, CDR2 ANQGSEA. The CDR3 nucleotides read TGCAGCGTTCGGCCAGCGGGAGGTGATACGCAGTATTTT. This gives the protein CSVRPAGGDTQYF.

This chain links TRBV7-9 with TRBJ2-5; 9 bases fit TRBD2. With V trimmed by 3 bases and J by 2 bases, 7 bases remained unmatched. The CDR3 runs to 16 residues. Germline V gene lookup returns CDR1 SEHNR and CDR2 FQNEAQ (reference sequence). The CDR3, as DNA: TGTGCCAGCAGCTTTACGACTAGCGGAAGACAAGAGACCCAGTACTTC. Translated, it gives CASSFTTSGRQETQYF. The complete variable domain, with remaining parts taken from reference TRBV7-9 and TRBJ2-5, reads DTGVSQNPRHKITKRGQNVTFRCDPISEHNRLYWYRQTLGQGPEFLTYFQNEAQLEKSRLLSDRFSAERPKGSFSTLEIQRTEQGDSAMYLCASSFTTSGRQETQYFGPGTRLLVL.

This clonotype was observed many times. The chain carries TRBV19 and TRBJ1-5, with a possible D match to TRBD1 (5 bases). Trimming removed 1 base from V and 6 bases from J, with 13 bases in between. Germline V lookup: CDR1 LNHDA, CDR2 SQIVND (reference sequence). The CDR3 extends over 15 amino acids. The CDR3 here is CASSIVFGGVQPQHF. As DNA, the CDR3 is TGTGCCAGTAGTATAGTTTTCGGGGGGGTTCAGCCCCAGCATTTT.

This chain's CDR3 is CASSLASEQFF. The CDR3 bases are TGTGCCAGCAGCTTAGCAAGTGAGCAGTTCTTC. V is TRBV11-2 and J is TRBJ2-1; D remains ambiguous. The ends were cut back, 1 base at V and 9 bases at J, with 4 bases in the middle. Germline CDR1 and CDR2: SGHAT and FQNNGV. The CDR3 sequence is 11 residues long.

This clonotype was observed a handful of times. V usage is TRBV21-1 and J usage is TRBJ2-3. TRBV21-1 is a pseudogene segment. The CDR3 spans 12 residues. Here the CDR3 reads CASSNSFYTQYF. The CDR3 DNA follows: TGTGCCAGCAGCAATAGCTTTTATACGCAGTATTTT.

In its sample, this clonotype was seen a few times. This sequence joins TRBV20-1 and TRBJ2-7; tentatively, D is TRBD2 (5 bases). Trimming took 0 bases from V and 7 from J, leaving 16 bases between them. The length of the CDR3 is 14 residues. Germline V lookup: CDR1 DFQATT, CDR2 SNEGSKA (reference sequence). CDR3: CSARDPSGPGEQYF. CDR3 bases: TGCAGTGCTAGAGATCCCAGCGGCCCTGGGGAGCAGTACTTC.

This clonotype was seen ten or more times. The V gene is TRBV5-1, the J gene TRBJ2-3, with a possible D match to TRBD1 (5 bases). Per the germline V gene, CDR1 is SGHRS and CDR2 is YFSETQ. The CDR3 sequence is 16 residues long. The germline V and J ends were trimmed by 4 bases and 2 bases, with 17 bases remaining between them. The CDR3 DNA sequence: TGCGCCAGCAGCCGACGATCCAAAGGGGACACAGATACGCAGTATTTT. Translated, it gives CASSRRSKGDTDTQYF.

This clonotype was seen a handful of times. The chain combines TRBV12-5 with TRBJ1-2, with TRBD1 matching over 7 bases. The CDR3 runs to 14 residues. Germline CDR1 is LGHNT and CDR2 is FRNRAP. Trimming cost V 2 bases and J 3 bases; bases outside gene matches: 3. The CDR3 protein is CASGLLTGYYGYTF. The CDR3 DNA is TGTGCTAGTGGTTTGCTGACAGGGTACTATGGCTACACCTTC.

This clonotype has ten or more counts. The chain is built from TRBV20-1 and TRBJ1-2; no firm D call. V gave up 6 bases and J gave up 4 bases, with 6 bases separating them. Germline assignment: CDR1 DFQATT and CDR2 SNEGSKA (reference sequence). The CDR3 is 10 residues long. CDR3 sequence (DNA): TGCAGTGCCGACGTCTATGGCTACACCTTC. Translated: CSADVYGYTF.

The genes are TRBV9 and TRBJ2-3; the D is unclear. The V gene lost 4 bases and the J gene lost 4 bases, with 16 bases spanning the gap. Per germline, CDR1 SGDLS and CDR2 YYNGEE. The CDR3 totals 15 residues. CDR3 sequence (DNA): TGTGCCAGCAGCCTCGGAACTATACAGTCAGATACGCAGTATTTT. Its protein product is CASSLGTIQSDTQYF.

This clonotype was seen a handful of times. This chain joins TRBV2 and TRBJ2-1, with 8 bases lining up with TRBD1. The CDR3 spans 16 residues. Germline V gene data show CDR1 as SNHLY and CDR2 as FYNNEI. V lost 0 bases and J lost 8; bases outside the gene matches: 9. The CDR3 here is CASSEAETGGRDEQFF. The CDR3 DNA reads as TGTGCCAGCAGTGAAGCAGAAACAGGGGGTCGCGATGAGCAGTTCTTC.

This clonotype has a count of ten or more. The chain carries TRBV27 and TRBJ1-1; tentatively, D is TRBD1 (5 bases). The length of the CDR3 is 17 residues. V dropped 5 bases and J dropped 7 bases, with 26 bases sitting between them. CDR1 MNHEY and CDR2 SMNVEV come from the germline V gene (reference sequence). The CDR3 bases are TGTGCCAGCAGTCATCGCAGGGAAGGCGGGGGGGTGGATGAAGCTTTCTTT. It translates to CASSHRREGGGVDEAFF.